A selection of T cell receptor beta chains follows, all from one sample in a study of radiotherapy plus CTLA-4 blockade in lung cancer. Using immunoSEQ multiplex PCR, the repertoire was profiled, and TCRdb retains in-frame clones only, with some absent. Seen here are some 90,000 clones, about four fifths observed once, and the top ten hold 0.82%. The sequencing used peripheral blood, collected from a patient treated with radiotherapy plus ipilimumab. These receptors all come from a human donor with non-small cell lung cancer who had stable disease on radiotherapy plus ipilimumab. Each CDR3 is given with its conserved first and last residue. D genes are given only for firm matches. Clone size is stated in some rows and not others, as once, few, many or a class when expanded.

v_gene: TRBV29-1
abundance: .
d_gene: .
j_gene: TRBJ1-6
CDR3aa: CSVVDRPGSPLHF
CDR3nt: TGCAGCGTTGTTGACAGGCCGGGGTCACCCCTCCACTTT

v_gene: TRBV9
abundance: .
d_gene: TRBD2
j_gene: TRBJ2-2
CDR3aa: CASVRPGLGNTGELFF
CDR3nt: TGTGCCAGCGTCCGCCCGGGACTAGGTAACACCGGGGAGCTGTTTTTT

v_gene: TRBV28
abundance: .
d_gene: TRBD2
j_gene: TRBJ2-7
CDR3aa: CASSQYSGGYEQYF
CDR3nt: TGTGCCAGCAGTCAGTATAGCGGGGGCTACGAGCAGTACTTC

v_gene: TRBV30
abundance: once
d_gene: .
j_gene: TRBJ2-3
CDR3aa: CAWSPPPIGPDTQYF
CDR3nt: TGTGCCTGGTCTCCCCCTCCCATAGGTCCAGATACGCAGTATTTT

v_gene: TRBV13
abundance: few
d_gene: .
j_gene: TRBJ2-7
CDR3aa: CASSLVRGSYEQYF
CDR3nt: TGTGCCAGCAGCCTAGTTCGGGGGTCCTACGAGCAGTACTTC

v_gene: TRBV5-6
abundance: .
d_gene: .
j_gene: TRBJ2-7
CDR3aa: CASSLILDGYEQYF
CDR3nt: TGTGCCAGCAGCCTCATCTTAGACGGCTACGAGCAGTACTTC

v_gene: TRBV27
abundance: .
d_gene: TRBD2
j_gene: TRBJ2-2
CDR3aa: CASSLISGRTGELFF
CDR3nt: TGTGCCAGCAGTTTGATTAGCGGGAGGACCGGGGAGCTGTTTTTT

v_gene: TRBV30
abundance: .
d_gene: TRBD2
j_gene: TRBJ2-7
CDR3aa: CAWSVVGSGSPYEQYF
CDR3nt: TGTGCCTGGAGTGTAGTGGGTAGCGGGTCCCCTTACGAGCAGTACTTC

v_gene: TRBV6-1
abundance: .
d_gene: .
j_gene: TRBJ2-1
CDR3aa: CALGLFKGSYNEQFF
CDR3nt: TGTGCGCTAGGGCTGTTTAAGGGTTCCTACAATGAGCAGTTCTTC

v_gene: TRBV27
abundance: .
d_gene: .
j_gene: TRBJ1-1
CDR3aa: CASTYGVGKLTFF
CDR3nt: TGTGCCAGCACTTACGGAGTCGGGAAGTTGACTTTCTTT